These 30 T cell receptor beta chains originate from one sample sequenced in a study of T cells in Graves' hyperthyroidism and ophthalmopathy. Amplified TCR beta CDR3 regions derived from RNA transcripts. HTBI primers were the set used in a first-round RT-PCR of the TCR CDR3. Via MiXCR, TCRdb re-called the multiplex PCR reads, giving one row per CDR3 protein. The sample consists of some 490,000 distinct CDR3 sequences, approximately 23% of them appearing once. The material sequenced was blood. These receptors all come from a woman between 65 and 79 years old with Graves' ophthalmopathy.

The gene calls are TRBV5-6 and TRBJ1-1; D is possibly TRBD1 (5 bases). The CDR3 totals 13 residues. The V gene lost 4 bases and the J gene lost 10 bases, with 17 bases spanning the gap. Germline CDR1 and CDR2: SGHDT and YYEEEE. The chain's CDR3 is CASSPTSGTGAFF. DNA for the CDR3: TGTGCCAGCAGCCCCACTTCGGGGACGGGAGCTTTCTTT. The whole variable domain, remainder taken from reference TRBV5-6 and TRBJ1-1, is DAGVTQSPTHLIKTRGQQVTLRCSPKSGHDTVSWYQQALGQGPQFIFQYYEEEERQRGNFPDRFSGHQFPNYSSELNVNALLLGDSALYLCASSPTSGTGAFFGQGTRLTVV.

The chain is built from TRBV7-2 and TRBJ2-3; tentatively, D is TRBD1 or TRBD2 (6 bases each). The length of the CDR3 is 19 residues. V was clipped by 8 bases and J by 4 bases, with 31 bases between them. Germline values: CDR1 SGHTA, CDR2 FQGNSA. CDR3 sequence (DNA): TGTGCCAGCCGGGGCGGGCGGTTGGGGGGCTTTGGGAGAGCAGATACGCAGTATTTT. It codes for CASRGGRLGGFGRADTQYF.

This rearrangement joins TRBV7-8 to TRBJ2-2; D gene ambiguous. From germline, CDR1 is SGHVS and CDR2 FQNEAQ. The V and J ends lost 5 bases and 2 bases respectively, with 9 bases between them. CDR3 length: 14 residues. The CDR3 coding sequence is TGTGCCAGCAGCCCGAACAGCAACACCGGGGAGCTGTTTTTT. It translates to CASSPNSNTGELFF. Combining the CDR3 with reference TRBV7-8 and TRBJ2-2 gives the whole variable domain GAGVSQSPRYKVAKRGQDVALRCDPISGHVSLFWYQQALGQGPEFLTYFQNEAQLDKSGLPSDRFFAERPEGSVSTLKIQRTQQEDSAVYLCASSPNSNTGELFFGEGSRLTVL.

This sequence joins TRBV7-9 and TRBJ1-5; D is unresolved. The CDR3 is made up of 12 amino acids. CDR1 and CDR2 from the germline V gene are SEHNR and FQNEAQ (reference sequence). The germline V and J ends were trimmed by 0 bases and 5 bases, with 2 bases remaining between them. The chain's CDR3 is CASSLADQPQHF. CDR3 DNA sequence: TGTGCCAGCAGCTTAGCAGATCAGCCCCAGCATTTT.

The chain has TRBV4-1 and TRBJ1-1, with TRBD1 matching over 8 bases. V shed 5 bases, J shed 0 bases, and the junction held 5 bases outside the gene matches. The CDR3 length is 15 residues. The V gene's germline CDR1 is MGHRA and CDR2 YSYEKL. Written as DNA, the CDR3 is TGCGCCAGCAGCGGCCAGGGGGCCATGAACACTGAAGCTTTCTTT. The encoded protein is CASSGQGAMNTEAFF.

The rearrangement joins TRBV7-3 to TRBJ2-5; TRBD1 or TRBD2 may be the D gene (5 bases each). Germline V gene sequence: CDR1 SGHTA, CDR2 FQGTGA. Trimming left V 3 bases short and J 1 base short, with 12 bases between. This CDR3 contains 15 residues. The CDR3 region has the DNA TGTGCCAGCAGCTTTGCACCGGGACCCCAAGAGACCCAGTACTTC. It codes for CASSFAPGPQETQYF. The full variable domain, in which reference TRBV7-3 and TRBJ2-5 provide the parts outside the CDR3, is GAGVSQTPSNKVTEKGKYVELRCDPISGHTALYWYRQSLGQGPEFLIYFQGTGAADDSGLPNDRFFAVRPEGSVSTLKIQRTERGDSAVYLCASSFAPGPQETQYFGPGTRLLVL.

This chain links TRBV9 with TRBJ2-1; no firm D call. Germline CDR1 is SGDLS and CDR2 is YYNGEE. The CDR3 has 15 amino acids. Trimming stripped 3 bases from V and 0 bases from J, with 10 bases between. The CDR3 reads CASSARASSYNEQFF. CDR3 nucleotides: TGTGCCAGCAGCGCCCGAGCTAGCTCCTACAATGAGCAGTTCTTC.

Remarks on this clonotype: Mismatch with germline at one junction end may stem from a read error. J is TRBJ1-2 and V is TRBV7-8; 8 nucleotides agree with TRBD1. The CDR3 totals 13 residues. In germline, CDR1 is SGHVS, CDR2 FQNEAQ. In DNA, the CDR3 is TGTGCCAGCAGCTGGGACAGGAGCTATGGCCACACCTTC. Translating it yields CASSWDRSYGHTF. Drawing the rest from reference TRBV7-8 and TRBJ1-2, the complete variable domain is GAGVSQSPRYKVAKRGQDVALRCDPISGHVSLFWYQQALGQGPEFLTYFQNEAQLDKSGLPSDRFFAERPEGSVSTLKIQRTQQEDSAVYLCASSWDRSYGHTFGSGTRLTVV.

This clonotype was seen more than once but under ten times. The V and J genes are TRBV20-1 and TRBJ1-1, with 7 bases matching TRBD1. The germline CDR1 and CDR2 sequences are DFQATT and SNEGSKA (reference sequence). Losses at the gene ends were 1 base for V and 1 base for J; bases not matched to a gene: 9. The CDR3 totals 16 residues. The CDR3 is CSARGITGTANTEAFF. In nucleotides, the CDR3 is TGCAGTGCTAGAGGAATTACCGGGACAGCGAACACTGAAGCTTTCTTT.

The chain uses TRBV27 and TRBJ1-2; D perhaps matches TRBD1 (5 bases). CDR1 is MNHEY, CDR2 SMNVEV, per germline (reference sequence). With 8 bases removed from V and 6 bases from J, the gap between germline ends came to 19 bases. The CDR3 totals 14 residues. The CDR3 sequence is CASWPGSSRDGYTF. Here the CDR3 DNA reads TGTGCCAGCTGGCCAGGGAGTTCCAGGGATGGCTACACCTTC.

The chain recombines TRBV20-1 with TRBJ1-1, with 10 bases matching TRBD1. V trimming: 0 bases; J trimming: 5 bases; junction bases outside the gene matches: 9. In germline, CDR1 is DFQATT, CDR2 SNEGSKA (reference sequence). This CDR3 has 16 residues. Here the CDR3 DNA reads TGCAGTGCTAGAGAGTCCCGGGACAGGGGTCGGACTGAAGCTTTCTTT. Translating gives CSARESRDRGRTEAFF.

V gene TRBV28 combines with J gene TRBJ2-3, with D unresolved. V lost 2 bases and J lost 3, with 9 bases in between. The germline CDR1 and CDR2 sequences are MDHEN and SYDVKM. The CDR3 contains 14 residues. This CDR3 reads CASSLKQVTDTQYF. CDR3 nucleotides: TGTGCCAGCAGTTTAAAGCAGGTGACAGATACGCAGTATTTT.

Points on this clonotype: The junction and the germline gene differ at one end; a read error may be behind it. CDR3 region: CASSRGWEAQYF. The CDR3 DNA reads as TGTGCCAGCAGCAGGGGTTGGGAGGCCCAGTACTTC. The gene calls are TRBV15 and TRBJ2-5, with D perhaps given as TRBD1 or TRBD2 (6 bases each). The germline CDR1 and CDR2 sequences are LNHNV and YYDKDF (reference sequence). CDR3 length: 12 residues.

This clonotype has more than one count but fewer than ten. This sequence joins TRBV7-6 and TRBJ1-1, with D maybe TRBD1 (5 bases). The CDR3 has 16 residues. V lost 1 base and J lost 0, with 12 bases in between. Germline CDR1 reads SGHVS; CDR2 reads FNYEAQ. The CDR3 spells CASSLGLGRVNTEAFF. In nucleotides, the CDR3 is TGTGCCAGCAGCTTAGGTCTTGGCAGGGTGAACACTGAAGCTTTCTTT.

This clonotype was counted ten times or more. The rearrangement uses TRBV28 and TRBJ1-2; D ambiguous. CDR3 size: 14 residues. Between the trimmed V and J ends, which lost 3 bases and 5 bases, there was a span of 13 bases. The V gene's germline CDR1 is MDHEN and CDR2 SYDVKM. CDR3 protein: CASSFPPPSYGYTF. As DNA, the CDR3 is TGTGCCAGCAGTTTTCCCCCCCCGAGTTATGGCTACACCTTC.

This clonotype was picked up many times. The V and J genes are TRBV28 and TRBJ2-6, with D perhaps matching TRBD2 (5 bases). The germline V and J ends were trimmed by 5 bases and 3 bases, with 8 bases remaining between them. The CDR3 is 14 amino acids. From germline, CDR1 is MDHEN and CDR2 SYDVKM. CDR3 sequence reads: CASSGRRGANVLTF. The CDR3 bases are TGTGCCAGCAGTGGGAGACGTGGGGCCAACGTCCTGACTTTC.

The rearrangement uses TRBV18 and TRBJ1-4; perhaps TRBD1 as D (6 bases). Trimming pared 1 base from V and 7 bases from J, leaving 16 bases between. The CDR3 is made up of 16 amino acids. Germline CDR1 and CDR2: KGHSH and LQKENI. The CDR3 protein is CASSPLEPGVVEKLFF. For the CDR3, the DNA is TGTGCCAGCTCACCACTTGAGCCAGGGGTGGTTGAAAAACTGTTTTTT.

This clonotype was observed a handful of times. The V gene is TRBV6-1, the J gene TRBJ1-5; D is uncertain. Trimming removed 6 bases at V and 3 bases at J, with 12 bases between. The germline V gene encodes CDR1 MNHNS and CDR2 SASEGT. There are 14 residues in the CDR3. This chain's CDR3 is CASRYWGINQPQHF. CDR3 DNA: TGTGCCAGCAGATACTGGGGTATCAATCAGCCCCAGCATTTT.

This rearrangement joins TRBV7-2 to TRBJ2-1, with 7 bases that match TRBD2. This CDR3 comprises 16 residues. Germline-derived CDR1 and CDR2 are SGHTA and FQGNSA. J lost 0 bases, V lost 5 bases, and 7 bases had no gene match. The CDR3 loop is CASSRLGRGSYNEQFF. The CDR3, as DNA: TGTGCCAGCAGCCGATTAGGGAGGGGCTCCTACAATGAGCAGTTCTTC.

This rearrangement joins TRBV6-1 to TRBJ1-1; D is uncertain. CDR3 length equals 10 residues. CDR1 and CDR2 from the germline V gene are MNHNS and SASEGT. Trimming shortened V by 11 bases and J by 7 bases, and 11 bases separated the two germline ends. This chain's CDR3 is CAVGEIEAFF. CDR3 sequence (DNA): TGTGCCGTCGGTGAAATTGAAGCTTTCTTT.

This chain uses TRBV19 with TRBJ1-5, with D uncertain. The CDR3 runs 13 residues. The germline V gene encodes CDR1 LNHDA and CDR2 SQIVND (reference sequence). V was cut by 3 bases and J by 6 bases, with 9 bases left in between. As DNA, the CDR3 is TGTGCCAGTAGTATTTCCGGAACTCAGCCCCAGCATTTT. Translation gives CASSISGTQPQHF.

This clonotype was counted only a few times. The V gene is TRBV11-2, the J gene TRBJ1-6; TRBD1 agrees at 7 bases. Germline lookup yields CDR1 SGHAT and CDR2 FQNNGV. The J segment lost 7 bases and the V segment lost 1 base, leaving 4 bases of the junction unmatched. The CDR3 loop spans 15 amino acids. CDR3 region: CASSLGYRGNSPLHF. CDR3 in DNA: TGTGCCAGCAGCTTAGGCTACAGGGGAAATTCACCCCTCCACTTT. The full variable domain, rest sourced from reference TRBV11-2 and TRBJ1-6, is EAGVAQSPRYKIIEKRQSVAFWCNPISGHATLYWYQQILGQGPKLLIQFQNNGVVDDSQLPKDRFSAERLKGVDSTLKIQPAKLEDSAVYLCASSLGYRGNSPLHFGNGTRLTVT.

This clonotype showed up many times. The rearrangement joins TRBV6-5 to TRBJ1-1, with no clear D. This CDR3 spans 15 amino acids. The V gene's germline CDR1 is MNHEY and CDR2 SVGAGI. V was clipped by 0 bases and J by 3 bases, with 11 bases between them. In DNA, the CDR3 is TGTGCCAGCAGTTACTCCGGCCTCAGTCACACTGAAGCTTTCTTT. This translates into CASSYSGLSHTEAFF.

This clonotype was picked up a small number of times. V and J are TRBV10-3 and TRBJ2-1, with D unresolved. The germline V gene encodes CDR1 ENHRY and CDR2 SYGVKD. Trimming stripped 2 bases from V and 5 bases from J, with 10 bases between. The CDR3 contains 14 residues. CDR3: CAISEKRLNNEQFF. The DNA of the CDR3 is TGTGCCATCAGTGAGAAACGTTTAAACAATGAGCAGTTCTTC.

The sample holds many counts of this clonotype. V and J are TRBV28 and TRBJ2-2; D may be TRBD1 or TRBD2 (5 bases each). The CDR3 has 14 residues. Germline V gene data show CDR1 as MDHEN and CDR2 as SYDVKM. With 4 bases removed from V and 5 bases from J, the gap between germline ends came to 11 bases. As DNA, the CDR3 is TGTGCCAGCAGTTCCGGGACGCCAACCGGGGAGCTGTTTTTT. It translates to CASSSGTPTGELFF. Supplemented by reference TRBV28 and TRBJ2-2, the full variable domain reads DVKVTQSSRYLVKRTGEKVFLECVQDMDHENMFWYRQDPGLGLRLIYFSYDVKMKEKGDIPEGYSVSREKKERFSLILESASTNQTSMYLCASSSGTPTGELFFGEGSRLTVL.

The table lists this clonotype with a few counts. V usage is TRBV19 and J usage is TRBJ1-1; TRBD1 agrees at 10 bases. The CDR3 runs 14 residues. With V trimmed by 6 bases and J by 4 bases, 5 bases remained unmatched. Germline V CDR1 and CDR2: LNHDA, SQIVND (reference sequence). The CDR3 DNA follows: TGTGCCAGTAGAGCGGGACAGGGGATCACTGAAGCTTTCTTT. It specifies CASRAGQGITEAFF.

This clonotype was seen many times. V is TRBV5-5 and J is TRBJ1-2; D may be TRBD1 (5 bases). The CDR3 extends over 14 amino acids. Germline loops: CDR1 SGHKS, CDR2 YYEKEE (reference sequence). Trimming shortened V by 3 bases and J by 2 bases, and 11 bases separated the two germline ends. CDR3 sequence: CASSSTGANYGYTF. The DNA for the CDR3 is TGTGCCAGCAGCTCTACAGGTGCAAACTATGGCTACACCTTC.

V and J are TRBV20-1 and TRBJ1-2, with 8 bases identical to TRBD1. V dropped 4 bases and J dropped 4; count of bases not matched to a gene: 5. Germline V CDR1 and CDR2: DFQATT, SNEGSKA (reference sequence). CDR3 size: 13 residues. The CDR3 region has the DNA TGCAGTGCTATACGACAGGGGCCCTATGGCTACACCTTC. Residues: CSAIRQGPYGYTF.

This clonotype was seen a handful of times. J is TRBJ2-7 and V is TRBV15; 11 bases are a match to TRBD2. Looked up from germline, CDR1 is LNHNV and CDR2 is YYDKDF (reference sequence). V was clipped by 0 bases and J by 3 bases; unmatched bases: 10. The CDR3 extends over 18 amino acids. The CDR3: CATSRDRLAGPRGYEQYF. The DNA for the CDR3 is TGTGCCACCAGCAGAGACAGACTAGCGGGACCGAGGGGCTACGAGCAGTACTTC.

A few counts support this clonotype. This chain links TRBV5-4 with TRBJ1-2; D gene uncertain. The germline CDR1 and CDR2 sequences are SGHNT and YYREEE (reference sequence). V was trimmed by 1 base and J by 4 bases, leaving 14 bases between them. The length of the CDR3 is 15 residues. The CDR3 DNA sequence: TGTGCCAGCAGCTTGACAACGGCCGCCCGCTATGGCTACACCTTC. This translates into CASSLTTAARYGYTF. Supplemented by reference TRBV5-4 and TRBJ1-2, the full variable domain reads ETGVTQSPTHLIKTRGQQVTLRCSSQSGHNTVSWYQQALGQGPQFIFQYYREEENGRGNFPPRFSGLQFPNYSSELNVNALELDDSALYLCASSLTTAARYGYTFGSGTRLTVV.